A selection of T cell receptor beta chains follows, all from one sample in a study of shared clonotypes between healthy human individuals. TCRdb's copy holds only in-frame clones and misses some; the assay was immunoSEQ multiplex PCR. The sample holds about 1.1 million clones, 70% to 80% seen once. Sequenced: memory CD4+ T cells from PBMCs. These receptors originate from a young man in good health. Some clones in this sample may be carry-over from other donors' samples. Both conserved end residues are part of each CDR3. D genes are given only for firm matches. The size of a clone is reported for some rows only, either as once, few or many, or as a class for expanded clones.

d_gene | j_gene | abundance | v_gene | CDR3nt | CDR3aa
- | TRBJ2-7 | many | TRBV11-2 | TGTGCCAGCAGCCATCCGGGACTTATCTACGAGCAGTACTTC | CASSHPGLIYEQYF
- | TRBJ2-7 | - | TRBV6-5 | TGTGCCAGCAGGGCGGGACAAGGAAACTACGAGCAGTACTTC | CASRAGQGNYEQYF
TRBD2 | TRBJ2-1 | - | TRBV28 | TGTGCCAGCAGTCCAACTAGCGGGAGGGCAAATGAGCAGTTCTTC | CASSPTSGRANEQFF
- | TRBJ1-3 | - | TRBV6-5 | TGTGCCAGCAGTTACTCTGGGGATTTAGGAAACACCATATATTTT | CASSYSGDLGNTIYF
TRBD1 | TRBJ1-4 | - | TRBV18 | TGTGCCAGCTCACCAGTGGCAGGGGGCAATGAAAAACTGTTTTTT | CASSPVAGGNEKLFF
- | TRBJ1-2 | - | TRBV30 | TGTGCCTGGAGTGCACAGAGGGGAGGTTGCTACACCTTC | CAWSAQRGGCYTF
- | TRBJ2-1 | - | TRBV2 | TGTGCCAGCAGTGAAGGAGTTAGCTCCTACAATGAGCAGTTCTTC | CASSEGVSSYNEQFF
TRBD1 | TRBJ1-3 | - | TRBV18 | TGTGCCAGCTCAGCGACAGGGACTGGAAACACCATATATTTT | CASSATGTGNTIYF
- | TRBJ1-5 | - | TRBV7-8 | TGTGCCAGCAGCTTAAGGAAGGACTCCTTACCCGGTCAGCCCCAGCATTTT | CASSLRKDSLPGQPQHF
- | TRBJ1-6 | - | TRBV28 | TGTGCCAGCAGTTCCACAACGAGGGGAAGCTCACCCCTCCACTTT | CASSSTTRGSSPLHF
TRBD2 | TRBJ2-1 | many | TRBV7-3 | TGTGCCAGCAGCGACACCGGGACTAGCGGTTACAATGAGCAGTTCTTC | CASSDTGTSGYNEQFF
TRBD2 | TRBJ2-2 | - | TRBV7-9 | TGTGCCAGCAGCTCCCGTGGTAGCGGGCTCACCGGGGAGCTGTTTTTT | CASSSRGSGLTGELFF
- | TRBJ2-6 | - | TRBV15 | TGTGCCACCAGCCCCCGGTCCGCCGGGGCCAACGTCCTGACTTTC | CATSPRSAGANVLTF
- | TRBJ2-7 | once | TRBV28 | TGTGCCAGCTCGGGGGCAGCCTACGAGCAGTACTTC | CASSGAAYEQYF
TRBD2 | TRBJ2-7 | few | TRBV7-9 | TGTGCCAGCAGTAGGACTAGCGGCGGCCTCGAGCAGTACTTC | CASSRTSGGLEQYF
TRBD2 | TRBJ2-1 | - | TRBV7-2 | TGTGCCAGCAGCCGGGAGGAAGGGAGAAGGTACAATGAGCAGTTCTTC | CASSREEGRRYNEQFF
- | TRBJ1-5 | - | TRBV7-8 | TGTGCCAGCAGCCTGACCACAGGTGGCAATCAGCCCCAGCATTTT | CASSLTTGGNQPQHF
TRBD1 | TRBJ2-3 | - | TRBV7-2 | TGTGCCAGCAGTACTACCGGGACAGGGGGTTTTCGGGGTACGCAGTATTTT | CASSTTGTGGFRGTQYF
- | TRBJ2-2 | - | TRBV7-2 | TGTGCCAGCAGCTTAGAAGGTTTGAACACCGGGGAGCTGTTTTTT | CASSLEGLNTGELFF
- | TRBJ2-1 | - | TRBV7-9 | TGTGCCAGCAGCTTATTTAAGGGGCATCCTCACAATGAGCAGTTCTTC | CASSLFKGHPHNEQFF
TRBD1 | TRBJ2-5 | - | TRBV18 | TGTGCCAGCTCACCAGGGACAGGGTACCAAGAGACCCAGTACTTC | CASSPGTGYQETQYF
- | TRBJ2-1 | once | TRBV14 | TGTGCCAGCAGCCCGTGGGGTTCCTCCTACAATGAGCAGTTCTTC | CASSPWGSSYNEQFF
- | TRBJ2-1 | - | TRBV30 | TGTGCCTGGAGTCGCGGCTACAATGAGCAGTTCTTC | CAWSRGYNEQFF
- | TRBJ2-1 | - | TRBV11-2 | TGTGCCAGCAGCTTACTTTGGGCGGAGAAGCAGTTCTTC | CASSLLWAEKQFF
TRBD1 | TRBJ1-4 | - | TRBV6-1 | TGTGCCAGCAGTGACAGGGGGCGAGGTAATGAAAAACTGTTTTTT | CASSDRGRGNEKLFF
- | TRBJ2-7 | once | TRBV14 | TGTGTCAGCAGCCAAGGTTGGCTCCCCCCCTACGAGCAGTACTTC | CVSSQGWLPPYEQYF
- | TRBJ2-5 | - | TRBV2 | TGTGCCAGCAGGTCCGGGGGAGGAGGGCGCCAAGAGACCCAGTACTTC | CASRSGGGGRQETQYF
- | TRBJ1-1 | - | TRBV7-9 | TGTGCCAGCAGCCCAAGGCGGGGACCGAACACTGAAGCTTTCTTT | CASSPRRGPNTEAFF
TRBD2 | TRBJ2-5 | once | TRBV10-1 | TGCGCCACCTATTCACTAGCGGGAGTTAAAGAGACCCAGTACTTC | CATYSLAGVKETQYF
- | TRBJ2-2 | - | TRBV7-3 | TGTGCCAGCAGCTTAATCAGTAACACCGGGGAGCTGTTTTTT | CASSLISNTGELFF
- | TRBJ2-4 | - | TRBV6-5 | TGTGCCAGCAGGACCCCCGACAGATCTGGCATTCAGTACTTC | CASRTPDRSGIQYF
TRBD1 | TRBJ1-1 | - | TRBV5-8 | TGTGCCAGCAGAAGGGACAGTGAAGCTTTCTTT | CASRRDSEAFF
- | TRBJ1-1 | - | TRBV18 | TGTGCCAGCTCACCACCGTCAGGGGAGGGAACTGAAGCTTTCTTT | CASSPPSGEGTEAFF
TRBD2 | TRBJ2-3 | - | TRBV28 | TGTGCCAGCAGATCGACGGGCGGGAGGGCCACAGATACGCAGTATTTT | CASRSTGGRATDTQYF
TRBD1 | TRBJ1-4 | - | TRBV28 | TGTGCCAGCAGTTTAGGACAGGTTAATGAAAAACTGTTTTTT | CASSLGQVNEKLFF
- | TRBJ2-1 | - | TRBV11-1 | TGTGCCAGCAGCCTCTCGAGGACCTACAATGAGCAGTTCTTC | CASSLSRTYNEQFF
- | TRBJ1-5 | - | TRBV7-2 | TGTGCCAGCAGCTTGGGCCTCAGGCAGCCCCAGCATTTT | CASSLGLRQPQHF
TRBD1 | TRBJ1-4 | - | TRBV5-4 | TGTGCCAGCAGCTTGGCCCTGGGACAGGGTAATGAAAAACTGTTTTTT | CASSLALGQGNEKLFF